Below, 8 T cell receptor beta chains from the same sample are listed, as sequenced in a study of blood T cell repertoires in COVID-19. Assay used: immunoSEQ multiplex PCR; TCRdb lists only in-frame clones, some missing. Of over 85,000 clones listed, 65% to 90% are singletons. Sequencing used peripheral blood. Source of these receptors: a man between 60 and 75 years old with acute or convalescent COVID-19.

The rearrangement links TRBV27 to TRBJ1-6; TRBD1 agrees at 9 bases. The CDR3 consists of 15 residues. Germline CDR1 reads MNHEY; CDR2 reads SMNVEV (reference sequence). V trimming: 6 bases; J trimming: 5 bases; junction bases outside the gene matches: 5. CDR3 DNA: TGTGCCAGCAGCCGGGACAGGGCCAATAATTCACCCCTCCACTTT. Encoded protein: CASSRDRANNSPLHF.

This sequence joins TRBV18 and TRBJ1-1, with unresolved D. Trimming pared 3 bases from V and 3 bases from J, leaving 17 bases between. The CDR3 covers 16 residues. Germline CDR1 KGHSH, CDR2 LQKENI. As DNA, the CDR3 is TGTGCCAGCTCACCGGGTGCAGATATTGCGGACACTGAAGCTTTCTTT. Residues: CASSPGADIADTEAFF. The full variable domain, in which reference TRBV18 and TRBJ1-1 provide the parts outside the CDR3, is NAGVMQNPRHLVRRRGQEARLRCSPMKGHSHVYWYRQLPEEGLKFMVYLQKENIIDESGMPKERFSAEFPKEGPSILRIQQVVRGDSAAYFCASSPGADIADTEAFFGQGTRLTVV.

The gene calls are TRBV9 and TRBJ1-6; 7 nucleotides match TRBD1. Germline CDR1 is SGDLS and CDR2 is YYNGEE. V lost 4 bases, J lost 0 bases, and 7 bases stayed unmatched. The CDR3 covers 17 residues. CDR3 protein: CASSQGGRSSYNSPLHF. The CDR3 nucleotides are TGTGCCAGCAGCCAGGGGGGAAGGAGCTCCTATAATTCACCCCTCCACTTT. Complete variable domain (other parts from reference TRBV9 and TRBJ1-6): DSGVTQTPKHLITATGQRVTLRCSPRSGDLSVYWYQQSLDQGLQFLIQYYNGEERAKGNILERFSAQQFPDLHSELNLSSLELGDSALYFCASSQGGRSSYNSPLHFGNGTRLTVT.

This chain links TRBV19 with TRBJ2-3; D unresolved. The CDR3 is made up of 16 amino acids. Trimming removed 3 bases from V and 2 bases from J, with 15 bases in between. In germline, CDR1 is LNHDA, CDR2 SQIVND (reference sequence). The CDR3, as DNA: TGTGCCAGTAGTATGGAACAGTCCCTCGTCACAGATACGCAGTATTTT. Amino acids: CASSMEQSLVTDTQYF.

The chain couples TRBV9 to TRBJ2-4; 7 bases fit TRBD2. The CDR3 has 15 amino acids. V was clipped by 0 bases and J by 3 bases; unmatched bases: 3. The germline V gene has CDR1 SGDLS and CDR2 YYNGEE. CDR3 loop: CASSVERGGKNIQYF. The CDR3 nucleotides are TGTGCCAGCAGCGTAGAGCGGGGCGGCAAAAACATTCAGTACTTC.

This chain connects TRBV3-1 (or the pseudogene TRBV3-2) to TRBJ2-1; 10 bases match TRBD2. The ends lost 0 bases at V and 4 bases at J; junction bases unmatched: 9. This CDR3 spans 18 amino acids. The V gene's germline CDR1 is LGHDT and CDR2 YNNKEL (reference sequence). The CDR3 DNA is TGTGCCAGCAGCCAAGATCTGGGTCTAGCGGGGGCGTACAATGAGCAGTTCTTC. It is translated as CASSQDLGLAGAYNEQFF.

This clone turned up a few times. CDR3 in amino acids: CASSQTGRPEAFF. DNA for the CDR3: TGTGCCAGCAGCCAAACAGGGCGCCCTGAAGCTTTCTTT. The chain is built from TRBV4-2 and TRBJ1-1, with D possibly being TRBD1 (6 bases). Germline V CDR1 and CDR2: LGHNA, YNFKEQ. CDR3 length: 13 amino acids. The V end lost 2 bases, the J end lost 6 bases, and 10 bases lay between the germline ends.

This clone was seen repeatedly, ten times or more. The chain links TRBV2 to TRBJ1-1; D may be TRBD1 (6 bases). Trimming took 8 bases from V and 2 from J, leaving 9 bases between them. The CDR3 sequence is 12 residues long. CDR1 is SNHLY, CDR2 FYNNEI, per germline. CDR3 loop: CASQDRNTEAFF. CDR3 nucleotides: TGTGCCAGCCAGGACAGAAACACTGAAGCTTTCTTT.